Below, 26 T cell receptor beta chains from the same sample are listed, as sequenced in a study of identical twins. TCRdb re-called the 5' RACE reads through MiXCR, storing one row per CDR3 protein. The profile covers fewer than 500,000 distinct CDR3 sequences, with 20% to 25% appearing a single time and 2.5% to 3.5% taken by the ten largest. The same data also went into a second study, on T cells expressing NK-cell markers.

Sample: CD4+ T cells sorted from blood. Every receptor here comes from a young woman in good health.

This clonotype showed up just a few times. CDR3 sequence reads: CSGAGENYGYTF. CDR3 nucleotide sequence: TGCAGCGGGGCAGGGGAGAACTATGGCTACACCTTC. The gene calls are TRBV29-1 and TRBJ1-2, with a tentative D call TRBD1 (6 bases). The CDR3 is 12 residues long. Germline CDR1 is SQVTM and CDR2 is ANQGSEA. Between the trimmed V and J ends, which lost 7 bases and 2 bases, there was a span of 11 bases. Variable domain in full (rest from reference TRBV29-1 and TRBJ1-2): SAVISQKPSRDICQRGTSLTIQCQVDSQVTMMFWYRQQPGQSLTLIATANQGSEATYESGFVIDKFPISRPNLTFSTLTVSNMSPEDSSIYLCSGAGENYGYTFGSGTRLTVV.

CDR3 protein: CAINQGPLETQYF. The CDR3 coding sequence is TGTGCCATCAATCAGGGGCCGCTGGAGACCCAGTACTTC. The chain employs TRBV10-3 and TRBJ2-5; D is possibly TRBD1 (6 bases). Germline V gives CDR1 ENHRY, CDR2 SYGVKD. This CDR3 has 13 amino acids. V lost 7 bases and J lost 5, with 14 bases in between.

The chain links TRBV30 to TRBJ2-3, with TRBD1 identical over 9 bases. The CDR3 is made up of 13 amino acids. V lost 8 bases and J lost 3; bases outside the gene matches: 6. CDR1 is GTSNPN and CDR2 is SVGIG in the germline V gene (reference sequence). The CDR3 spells CARKQGATDTQYF. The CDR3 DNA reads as TGTGCCCGAAAACAGGGGGCTACAGATACGCAGTATTTT.

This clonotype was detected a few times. The CDR3 spells CSANIHQETQYF. DNA of the CDR3: TGCAGTGCCAATATCCACCAAGAGACCCAGTACTTC. This sequence joins TRBV20-1 and TRBJ2-5, with D unresolved. The CDR3 runs to 12 residues. Germline CDR1 reads DFQATT; CDR2 reads SNEGSKA (reference sequence). With 6 bases removed from V and 0 bases from J, the gap between germline ends came to 8 bases.

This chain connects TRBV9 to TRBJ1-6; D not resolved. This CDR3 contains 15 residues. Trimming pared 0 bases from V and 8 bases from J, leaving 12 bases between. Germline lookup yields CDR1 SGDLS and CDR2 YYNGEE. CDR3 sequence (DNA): TGTGCCAGCAGCGTAGTTCCGGACGGGGATTCACCCCTCCACTTT. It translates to CASSVVPDGDSPLHF.

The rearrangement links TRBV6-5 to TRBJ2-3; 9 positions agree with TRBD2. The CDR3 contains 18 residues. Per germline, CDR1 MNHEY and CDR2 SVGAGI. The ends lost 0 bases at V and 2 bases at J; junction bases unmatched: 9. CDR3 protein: CASSYSGIAGALTDTQYF. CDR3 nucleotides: TGTGCCAGCAGTTACTCGGGAATAGCGGGGGCCCTCACAGATACGCAGTATTTT.

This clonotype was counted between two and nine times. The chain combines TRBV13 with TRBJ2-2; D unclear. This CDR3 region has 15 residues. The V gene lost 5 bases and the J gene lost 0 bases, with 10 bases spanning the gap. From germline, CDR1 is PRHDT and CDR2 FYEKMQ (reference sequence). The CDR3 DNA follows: TGTGCCAGCAGCCCTAGGTGGGCGAACACCGGGGAGCTGTTTTTT. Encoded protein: CASSPRWANTGELFF.

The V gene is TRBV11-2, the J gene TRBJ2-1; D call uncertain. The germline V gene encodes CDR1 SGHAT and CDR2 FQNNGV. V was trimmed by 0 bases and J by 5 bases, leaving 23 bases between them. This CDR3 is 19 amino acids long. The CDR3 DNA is TGTGCCAGCAGCTTAGAGTACAATTTAGGGAAGAGGTCCCACAATGAGCAGTTCTTC. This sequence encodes CASSLEYNLGKRSHNEQFF.

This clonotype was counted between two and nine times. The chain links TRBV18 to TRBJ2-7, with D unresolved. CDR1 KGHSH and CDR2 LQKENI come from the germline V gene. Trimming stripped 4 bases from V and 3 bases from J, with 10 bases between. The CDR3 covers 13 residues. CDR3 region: CASSQQVNYEQYF. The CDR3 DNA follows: TGTGCCAGCTCACAGCAGGTTAACTACGAGCAGTACTTC.

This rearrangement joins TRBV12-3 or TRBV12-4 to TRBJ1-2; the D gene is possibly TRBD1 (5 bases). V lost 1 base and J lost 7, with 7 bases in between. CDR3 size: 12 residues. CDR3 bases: TGTGCCAGCAGTTTAGAGGGACTTGGCTACACCTTC. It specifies CASSLEGLGYTF.

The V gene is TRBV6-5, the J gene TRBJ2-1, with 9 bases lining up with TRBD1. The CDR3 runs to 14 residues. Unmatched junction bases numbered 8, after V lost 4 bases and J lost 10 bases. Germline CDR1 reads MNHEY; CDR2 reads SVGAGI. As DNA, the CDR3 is TGTGCCAGCAGTTGGGACAGGGTAATGGGCGAGCAGTTCTTC. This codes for CASSWDRVMGEQFF.

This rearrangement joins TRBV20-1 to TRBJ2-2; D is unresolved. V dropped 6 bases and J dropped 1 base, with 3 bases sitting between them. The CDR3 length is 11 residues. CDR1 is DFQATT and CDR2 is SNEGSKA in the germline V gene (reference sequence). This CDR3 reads CSAVNTGELFF. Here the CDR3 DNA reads TGCAGTGCGGTGAACACCGGGGAGCTGTTTTTT.

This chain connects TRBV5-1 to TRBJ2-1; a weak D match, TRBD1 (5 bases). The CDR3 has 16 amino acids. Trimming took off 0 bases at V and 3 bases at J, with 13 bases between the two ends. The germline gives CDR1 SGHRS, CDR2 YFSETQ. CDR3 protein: CASSLEVGQSYNEQFF. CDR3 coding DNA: TGCGCCAGCAGCTTGGAGGTCGGACAAAGCTACAATGAGCAGTTCTTC.

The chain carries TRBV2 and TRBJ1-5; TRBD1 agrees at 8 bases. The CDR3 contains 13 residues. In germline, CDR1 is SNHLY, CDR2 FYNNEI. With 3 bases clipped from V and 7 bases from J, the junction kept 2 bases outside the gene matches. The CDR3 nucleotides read TGTGCCAGCAGTGAGCACAGGGGGCAGCCCCAGCATTTT. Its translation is CASSEHRGQPQHF.

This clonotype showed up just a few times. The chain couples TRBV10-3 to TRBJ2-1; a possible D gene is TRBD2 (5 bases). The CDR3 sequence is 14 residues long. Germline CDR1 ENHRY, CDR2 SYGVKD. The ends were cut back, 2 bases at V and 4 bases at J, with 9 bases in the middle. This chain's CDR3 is CAISEATNYNEQFF. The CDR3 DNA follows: TGTGCCATCAGTGAGGCGACTAATTACAATGAGCAGTTCTTC.

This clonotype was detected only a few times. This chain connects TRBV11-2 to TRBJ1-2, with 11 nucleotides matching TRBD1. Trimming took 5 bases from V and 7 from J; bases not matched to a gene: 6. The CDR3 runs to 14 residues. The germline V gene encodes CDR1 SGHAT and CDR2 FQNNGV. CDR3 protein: CASSHGQGAIGYTF. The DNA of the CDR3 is TGTGCCAGCAGCCACGGACAGGGGGCGATTGGCTACACCTTC.

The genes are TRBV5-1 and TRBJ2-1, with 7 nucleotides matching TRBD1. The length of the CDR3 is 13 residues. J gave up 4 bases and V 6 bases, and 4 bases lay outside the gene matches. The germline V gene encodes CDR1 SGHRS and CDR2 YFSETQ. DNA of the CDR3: TGCGCCAGCACGGGGACAGTTTACAATGAGCAGTTCTTC. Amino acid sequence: CASTGTVYNEQFF.

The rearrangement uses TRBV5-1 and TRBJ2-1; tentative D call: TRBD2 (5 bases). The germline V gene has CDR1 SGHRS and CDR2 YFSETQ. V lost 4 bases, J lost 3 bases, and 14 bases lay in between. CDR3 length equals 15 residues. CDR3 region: CASSASQTNYNEQFF. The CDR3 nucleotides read TGCGCCAGCAGCGCCTCCCAGACTAACTACAATGAGCAGTTCTTC.

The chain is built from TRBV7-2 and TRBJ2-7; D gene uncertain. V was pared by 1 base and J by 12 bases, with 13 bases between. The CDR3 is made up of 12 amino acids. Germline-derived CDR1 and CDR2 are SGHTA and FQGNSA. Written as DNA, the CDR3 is TGTGCCAGCAGCTTAGTGCGAACCGTGGCGTACTTC. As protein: CASSLVRTVAYF.

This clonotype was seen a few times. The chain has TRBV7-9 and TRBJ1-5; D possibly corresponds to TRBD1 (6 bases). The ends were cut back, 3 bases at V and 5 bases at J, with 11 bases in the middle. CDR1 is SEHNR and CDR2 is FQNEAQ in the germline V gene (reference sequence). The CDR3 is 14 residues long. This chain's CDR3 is CASSFTGSYQPQHF. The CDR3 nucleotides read TGTGCCAGCAGCTTTACAGGGAGTTATCAGCCCCAGCATTTT.

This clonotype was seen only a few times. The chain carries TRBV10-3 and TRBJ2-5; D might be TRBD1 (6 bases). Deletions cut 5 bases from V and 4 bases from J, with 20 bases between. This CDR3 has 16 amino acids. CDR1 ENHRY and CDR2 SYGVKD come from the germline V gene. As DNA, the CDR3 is TGTGCCATCAGTCGAAACGCCATACAGGGTTCAGAGACCCAGTACTTC. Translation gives CAISRNAIQGSETQYF.

CDR3 in amino acids: CGAGRIVYNEQFF. The CDR3 bases are TGTGGGGCGGGTAGAATTGTCTACAATGAGCAGTTCTTC. V gene TRBV6-2 or TRBV6-3 combines with J gene TRBJ2-1, with D possibly matching TRBD2 (5 bases). The CDR3 length is 13 residues. From germline, CDR1 is MNHEY and CDR2 SVGEGT.

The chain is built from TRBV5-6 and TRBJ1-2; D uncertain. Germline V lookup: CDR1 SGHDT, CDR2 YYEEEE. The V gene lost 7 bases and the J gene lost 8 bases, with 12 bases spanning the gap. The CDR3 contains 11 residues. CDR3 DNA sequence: TGTGCCAGCGGAAGGCGACGCGGCTACACCTTC. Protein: CASGRRRGYTF.

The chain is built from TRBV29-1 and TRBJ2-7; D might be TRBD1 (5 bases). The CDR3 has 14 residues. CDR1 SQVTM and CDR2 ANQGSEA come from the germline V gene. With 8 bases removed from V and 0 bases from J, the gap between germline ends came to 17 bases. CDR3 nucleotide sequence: TGCAGCATTCGAGACAGCTTCAACTCCTACGAGCAGTACTTC. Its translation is CSIRDSFNSYEQYF.

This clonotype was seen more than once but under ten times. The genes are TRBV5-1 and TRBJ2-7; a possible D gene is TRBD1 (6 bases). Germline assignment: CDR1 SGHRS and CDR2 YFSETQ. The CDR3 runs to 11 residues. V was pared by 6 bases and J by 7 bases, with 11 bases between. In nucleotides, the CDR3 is TGCGCCAGCAAAAGGACAGATGAGCAGTACTTC. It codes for CASKRTDEQYF.

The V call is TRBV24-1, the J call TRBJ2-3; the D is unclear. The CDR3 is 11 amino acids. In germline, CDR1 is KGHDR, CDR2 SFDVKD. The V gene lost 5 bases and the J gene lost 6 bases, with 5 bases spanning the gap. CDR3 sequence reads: CATSVADTQYF. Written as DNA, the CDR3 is TGTGCCACCAGTGTGGCGGATACGCAGTATTTT.